The clone carrying this T cell receptor (beta chain) was recorded a few times. Its antigen remains unidentified. This entry belongs to a study of T cells after yellow fever vaccination. Overall study findings and caveats: Weaker overall, the secondary response nonetheless peaked faster (day 5 versus 15). Of the clonotypes, a small share occurred in both CD4 and CD8 compartments. Abundant contaminating clonotypes from the bulk population could appear in FACS-sorted repertoires. Booster samples showed a return of most primary-vaccination clones (around 96% CD4, 88% CD8).

TCRdb independently ran MiXCR on the 5' RACE reads; one entry per CDR3 protein. The sample lists just under 600,000 distinct CDR3 sequences, about 13% occurring once. This TCR was sampled from a young man who received the YFV17D yellow fever vaccine. The input for sequencing was PBMCs, taken on the day of the yellow fever booster vaccination.

CDR3 amino acids: CASSLSAQSSYNEQFF. CDR3 bases: TGCGCCAGCAGCTTGAGTGCCCAGAGCTCCTACAATGAGCAGTTCTTC. The rearrangement joins TRBV5-1 to TRBJ2-1; unclear D gene. V was cut by 1 base and J by 0 bases, with 11 bases left in between. This CDR3 has 16 residues. Germline V CDR1 and CDR2: SGHRS, YFSETQ.